Presented here are 16 T cell receptor beta chains from one specimen sequenced in a study of T-cell reconstitution after alpha-beta-depleted transplantation in children. Preparation of the TCRbeta library involved a method that used unique molecular identifiers. Each CDR3 protein gets one entry after TCRdb re-called the PCR reads with MiXCR. Of about 200,000 distinct CDR3 sequences in the sample, 6.6% were seen once. Here the sequenced sample was PBMCs, taken before TCRalphabeta/CD19-depleted stem cell transplant. The source is a boy younger than 10 with acute lymphoblastic leukemia, due to receive a stem cell transplant.

The chain recombines TRBV25-1 with TRBJ2-7, with TRBD2 identical over 12 bases. This CDR3 contains 18 residues. CDR1 MGHDK and CDR2 SYGVNS come from the germline V gene. V gave up 2 bases and J gave up 1 base; unmatched junction bases: 9. The CDR3 region is CASSERGPSGRASYEQYF. CDR3 in DNA: TGTGCCAGCAGTGAACGGGGGCCTAGCGGGAGGGCGTCCTACGAGCAGTACTTC.

This clonotype came up many times. This sequence joins TRBV20-1 and TRBJ2-7, with D hard to call. The germline gives CDR1 DFQATT, CDR2 SNEGSKA (reference sequence). The CDR3 is 14 residues long. The V end was cut by 0 bases, the J end by 3 bases, with 12 bases between. CDR3 residues: CSARDNSRNYEQYF. CDR3 nucleotide sequence: TGCAGTGCTAGAGATAACAGTCGGAACTACGAGCAGTACTTC.

This clonotype was observed at least ten times. The chain links TRBV19 to TRBJ2-7; TRBD2 agrees at 10 bases. The V gene's germline CDR1 is LNHDA and CDR2 SQIVND (reference sequence). V was clipped by 6 bases and J by 3 bases; unmatched bases: 2. This CDR3 comprises 13 residues. CDR3 in DNA: TGTGCCAGTAGGGGGACTAGCGACTACGAGCAGTACTTC. Translated: CASRGTSDYEQYF.

This clonotype was picked up many times. V and J are TRBV7-9 and TRBJ2-2, with D possibly being TRBD1 (6 bases). Trimming left V 6 bases short and J 5 bases short, with 19 bases between. Germline CDR1 SEHNR, CDR2 FQNEAQ (reference sequence). This CDR3 spans 16 amino acids. The CDR3 here is CASSPRGGRRTGELFF. DNA of the CDR3: TGTGCCAGCAGTCCAAGAGGGGGACGACGGACCGGGGAGCTGTTTTTT.

This clonotype was counted many times. The CDR3 region has the DNA TGCGCCAGCAGCCAAGACCCGGGACAGGGGTTGGATGAGCAGTTCTTC. It specifies CASSQDPGQGLDEQFF. The gene calls are TRBV4-3 and TRBJ2-1; TRBD1 agrees at 10 bases. Germline CDR1 reads LGHNA; CDR2 reads YSLEER. Trimming cost V 0 bases and J 8 bases; bases outside gene matches: 7. The CDR3 spans 16 residues.

This clonotype was observed a handful of times. The chain has TRBV5-1 and TRBJ2-3; the match to TRBD1 covers 10 bases. J was trimmed by 7 bases and V by 0 bases; bases with no gene match: 5. The CDR3 runs 15 residues. Germline V CDR1 and CDR2: SGHRS, YFSETQ. Here the CDR3 DNA reads TGCGCCAGCAGCTTGGGGGGAGACAGGGGGCATACGCAGTATTTT. Protein sequence: CASSLGGDRGHTQYF.

J is TRBJ1-6 and V is TRBV6-5; 8 bases fit TRBD1. V shed 10 bases and J 7 bases; nucleotides not matched to a gene: 9. The CDR3 loop spans 14 amino acids. CDR1 is MNHEY and CDR2 is SVGAGI in the germline V gene. The CDR3 spells CATRQDRANSPLHF. In nucleotides, the CDR3 is TGTGCCACCAGGCAGGACAGGGCGAATTCACCCCTCCACTTT.

There are many counts of this clonotype. J is TRBJ1-1 and V is TRBV27; 7 bases are a match to TRBD1. Germline trimming cut 8 bases from V and 2 bases from J; bases unmatched to any gene: 8. The CDR3 covers 14 residues. Per germline, CDR1 MNHEY and CDR2 SMNVEV (reference sequence). The CDR3, as DNA: TGTGCCAGCGGGTCGACAGGGCCTAACACTGAAGCTTTCTTT. Translated, it gives CASGSTGPNTEAFF.

This clonotype was seen many times. The rearrangement links TRBV4-1 to TRBJ2-1, with 8 bases lining up with TRBD1. With V trimmed by 1 base and J by 7 bases, 3 bases remained unmatched. The CDR3 sequence is 14 residues long. CDR1 and CDR2 (germline): MGHRA, YSYEKL. In DNA, the CDR3 is TGCGCCAGCAGCCAAGGCAGGGGGCCTAATGAGCAGTTCTTC. Its translation is CASSQGRGPNEQFF.

This clonotype was detected ten times or more. V is TRBV28 and J is TRBJ2-7; possibly TRBD1 or TRBD2 for D (5 bases each). This CDR3 comprises 15 residues. V was trimmed by 5 bases and J by 4 bases, leaving 18 bases between them. Germline CDR1 reads MDHEN; CDR2 reads SYDVKM. CDR3 residues: CASSQADTGVYEQYF. The CDR3 DNA reads as TGTGCCAGCAGTCAAGCGGACACGGGCGTGTACGAGCAGTACTTC.

There are many counts of this clonotype. V is TRBV28 and J is TRBJ2-3; 11 bases match TRBD1. V shed 0 bases, J shed 3 bases, and the junction held 5 bases outside the gene matches. Germline CDR1 and CDR2: MDHEN and SYDVKM. This CDR3 comprises 17 residues. CDR3 protein: CASSLWGQGGRTDTQYF. In nucleotides, the CDR3 is TGTGCCAGCAGTTTATGGGGACAGGGGGGGAGGACAGATACGCAGTATTTT. The full variable domain, completed using reference TRBV28 and TRBJ2-3, is DVKVTQSSRYLVKRTGEKVFLECVQDMDHENMFWYRQDPGLGLRLIYFSYDVKMKEKGDIPEGYSVSREKKERFSLILESASTNQTSMYLCASSLWGQGGRTDTQYFGPGTRLTVL.

This clonotype was observed at least ten times. The genes are TRBV6-1 and TRBJ2-3; 8 bases map to TRBD2. V lost 7 bases to trimming and J lost 4 bases; unmatched junction nucleotides: 4. Germline V lookup: CDR1 MNHNS, CDR2 SASEGT. This CDR3 has 13 amino acids. CDR3 amino acids: CASTAGGSDTQYF. The CDR3 nucleotides are TGTGCCAGCACCGCGGGGGGATCAGATACGCAGTATTTT.

This chain uses TRBV28 with TRBJ1-2, with D perhaps matching TRBD1 (5 bases). This CDR3 spans 14 amino acids. Germline-derived CDR1 and CDR2 are MDHEN and SYDVKM. V lost 3 bases and J lost 0, with 8 bases in between. CDR3 coding DNA: TGTGCCAGCAGTTTGGGGGTAACTAACTATGGCTACACCTTC. Protein: CASSLGVTNYGYTF.

This clonotype was counted ten times or more. The chain employs TRBV5-1 and TRBJ2-5; 13 nucleotides agree with TRBD2. The J segment lost 5 bases and the V segment lost 4 bases, leaving 5 bases of the junction unmatched. Germline CDR1 reads SGHRS; CDR2 reads YFSETQ. The length of the CDR3 is 15 residues. DNA of the CDR3: TGCGCCAGCAGCGTCGGGACTAGCGGGAAGGAGACCCAGTACTTC. Amino acids: CASSVGTSGKETQYF.

This chain connects TRBV5-1 to TRBJ2-7, with a tentative D call TRBD2 (6 bases). CDR3 length equals 13 residues. Germline CDR1 SGHRS, CDR2 YFSETQ. With 3 bases removed from V and 0 bases from J, the gap between germline ends came to 7 bases. The CDR3 sequence is CASSSGVSYEQYF. CDR3 nucleotide sequence: TGCGCCAGCAGCTCGGGAGTCTCCTACGAGCAGTACTTC.

This clonotype has a count of ten or more. This chain connects TRBV5-1 to TRBJ1-2; D is uncertain. The CDR3 runs 14 residues. V lost 4 bases and J lost 8, with 18 bases in between. CDR1 is SGHRS and CDR2 is YFSETQ in the germline V gene. The CDR3 nucleotides are TGCGCCAGCAGCGCCGACGGAATGATGTACGGCTACACCTTC. The encoded protein is CASSADGMMYGYTF.